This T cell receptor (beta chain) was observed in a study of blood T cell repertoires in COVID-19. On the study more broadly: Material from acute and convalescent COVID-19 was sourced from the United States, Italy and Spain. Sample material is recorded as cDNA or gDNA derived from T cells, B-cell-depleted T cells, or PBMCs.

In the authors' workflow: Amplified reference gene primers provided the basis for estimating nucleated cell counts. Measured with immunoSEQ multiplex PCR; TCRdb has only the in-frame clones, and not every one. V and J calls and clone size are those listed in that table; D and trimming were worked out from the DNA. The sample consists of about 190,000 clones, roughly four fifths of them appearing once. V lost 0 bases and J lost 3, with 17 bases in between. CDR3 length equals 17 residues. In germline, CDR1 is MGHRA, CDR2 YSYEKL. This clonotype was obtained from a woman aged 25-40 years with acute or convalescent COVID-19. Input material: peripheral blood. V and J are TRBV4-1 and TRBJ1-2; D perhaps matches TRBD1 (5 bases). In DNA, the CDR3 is TGCGCCAGCAGCCAAGAATTCGGTAGGGGTATACACTATGGCTACACCTTC. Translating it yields CASSQEFGRGIHYGYTF.